These T cell receptor beta chains were read from a single sample in a study of regulatory T cells in long-lasting Graves disease. TCRdb recomputed calls from the multiplex PCR reads with MiXCR, one row per CDR3 protein. This table has some 440,000 distinct CDR3 sequences, about a fifth appearing once. The material sequenced was peripheral blood mononuclear cells (PBMCs), taken when the disease was refractory, from a patient treated with antithyroid drugs. The source of these receptors is a female donor with Graves disease. Each CDR3 is given without its conserved first and last residue. D genes are given only for firm matches. Part of the rows lack a size; the others show once, few, many or a class for expanded clones.

-,12,-,TRBV6-5,ASSWETPDNEQF
-,11,many,TRBV13,ASSQSGSREQY
-,12,-,TRBV7-2,ASRAWDWTIEQS
TRBD2,13,-,TRBV6-1,ASGTSGIRAYEQY
-,15,-,TRBV6-1,ASGSRGGDLAKNIQY
TRBD1,13,many,TRBV28,ASSKDRGREETQY
TRBD1,11,-,TRBV19,ASSHDRVYGYT
-,12,many,TRBV6-1,ASRSGDGGSPLH
-,12,many,TRBV10-3,ASTWDLGGYEQY
-,12,few,TRBV7-2,ASSSLPGPYEQY
TRBD2,12,many,TRBV20-1,SASLAGVQETQY
-,13,many,TRBV30,AWSERLTRVYEQY
-,13,-,TRBV6-1,ASSIRAHFEGEAF
TRBD1,11,many,TRBV6-1,ASTDRATYEQY
-,12,-,TRBV30,AWSPPDGGYEQY
-,13,few,TRBV5-1,ASSSTGRDLGGYT
-,11,-,TRBV9,ASSRAIVGEQY
TRBD2,12,-,TRBV28,ASRLAGGVYEQF
-,11,-,TRBV24-1,ATSDFTGTEAF
-,14,many,TRBV12-3/TRBV12-4,ASSWTVGAEDQPQH
-,13,-,TRBV12-3/TRBV12-4,ASRLAGSGANVLT
-,12,many,TRBV2,ASSERPTAGELF
-,13,-,TRBV7-9,ASSLGVGASYEQY
-,9,many,TRBV29-1,SVGIGETQY
TRBD2,13,-,TRBV7-9,ASSFRLAGYNEQF
TRBD2,12,-,TRBV7-9,ASSPKREGLEQY
-,13,many,TRBV28,ASSLPGAAYNEQF
-,13,once,TRBV30,AWSVRDLEGYTIY
-,14,-,TRBV27,ASRNRPGLSTDTQY
-,10,-,TRBV29-1,SARDTGYEQY
TRBD2,11,few,TRBV5-1,ASRLAGEDEQY